This T cell receptor beta chain originates from a study of blood T cell repertoires in COVID-19. Across the whole study: Sources were T cells, B-cell-depleted T cells, or PBMCs; the material itself was cDNA or gDNA.

The assay was immunoSEQ multiplex PCR, and TCRdb's table has in-frame clones only and misses some. In the table there are about 240,000 clones, roughly 80% of which are singletons. CDR1 is LNHDA and CDR2 is SQIVND in the germline V gene (reference sequence). The germline V and J ends were trimmed by 0 bases and 3 bases, with 8 bases remaining between them. This CDR3 is 14 amino acids long. As regards this clone: Other DNA sequences in this specimen translate into the identical CDR3.

This chain uses TRBV19 with TRBJ1-1; TRBD1 might be the D (6 bases). The receptor's source is a young woman with acute or convalescent COVID-19. Sequencing input: peripheral blood. The CDR3 coding sequence is TGTGCCAGTAGTATAGACAGGGGATACACTGAAGCTTTCTTT. Its protein is CASSIDRGYTEAFF.